What follows are 13 T cell receptor beta chains derived from one specimen sequenced in a study of Graves' ophthalmopathy and Graves' hyperthyroidism (dated by TCRdb to 2016 to 2019). The instrument given in TCRdb is Illumina HiSeq 2000. For repertoire sequencing, the TCR beta CDR3 regions were amplified from RNA transcripts. The first round was an RT-PCR using HTBI primers with the Qiagen OneStep RT-PCR kit, and this first round was followed by a second-round multiplex PCR, then size selection and purification. The public reads were run again by TCRdb, first through fastp at Q25 and then through MiXCR, and only productive beta chains were kept. Rows are combined by CDR3 protein, so each entry shows the most common genes and DNA. The sample table records a few hundred thousand distinct CDR3 sequences; about 18% of these occur just once. Clones ranked in the top ten supply approximately 2.4% of the sample.

The sample taken for sequencing was peripheral blood. These receptors were taken from an adult woman with stable Graves' hyperthyroidism.

This chain joins TRBV29-1 and TRBJ2-7; D is unresolved. V was pared by 1 base and J by 2 bases, with 6 bases between. The CDR3 contains 12 residues. The V gene's germline CDR1 is SQVTM and CDR2 ANQGSEA. CDR3 protein: CSVEGVTYEQYF. The CDR3 DNA reads TGCAGCGTTGAAGGGGTGACCTACGAGCAGTACTTC.

This clonotype was seen at least ten times. This chain joins TRBV12-3 or TRBV12-4 and TRBJ2-5; 7 bases align to TRBD2. V gave up 4 bases and J gave up 8 bases; unmatched junction bases: 22. This CDR3 spans 18 amino acids. Here the CDR3 reads CASSSNPGTPGGSGTQYF. The CDR3, as DNA: TGTGCCAGCAGTTCTAATCCCGGGACTCCGGGCGGGAGCGGCACCCAGTACTTC.

In this sample, this clonotype turned up a few times. This chain joins TRBV5-8 and TRBJ2-5, with 10 nucleotides matching TRBD2. The CDR3 spans 16 residues. CDR1 and CDR2 (germline): SGHTS, YDEGEE. V lost 4 bases and J lost 4; bases outside the gene matches: 10. The CDR3 region is CASSIGTSAFLETQYF. Written as DNA, the CDR3 is TGTGCCAGCAGCATCGGGACTAGCGCCTTTTTAGAGACCCAGTACTTC.

At least ten counts were recorded for this clonotype. The gene calls are TRBV10-2 and TRBJ1-1, with TRBD1 as a possible D gene (5 bases). The ends were cut back, 8 bases at V and 7 bases at J, with 8 bases in the middle. CDR3 length equals 10 residues. CDR1 is WSHSY, CDR2 SAAADI, per germline. CDR3 protein: CASAGGEAFF. Written as DNA, the CDR3 is TGCGCCAGCGCTGGGGGTGAAGCTTTCTTT.

This clonotype was observed at least ten times. This rearrangement joins TRBV4-2 to TRBJ2-7, with TRBD2 matching over 7 bases. The J segment lost 3 bases and the V segment lost 4 bases, leaving 9 bases of the junction unmatched. The V gene's germline CDR1 is LGHNA and CDR2 YNFKEQ. The CDR3 totals 15 residues. The CDR3 protein is CASSPTAGAFYEQYF. DNA for the CDR3: TGTGCCAGCAGCCCCACTGCGGGAGCTTTCTACGAGCAGTACTTC.

This clonotype showed up many times. The rearrangement uses TRBV6-1 and TRBJ1-1; no definite D call. Germline V lookup: CDR1 MNHNS, CDR2 SASEGT. The V gene lost 2 bases and the J gene lost 7 bases, with 11 bases spanning the gap. This CDR3 spans 13 amino acids. CDR3 protein: CASSEIWENEAFF. The DNA of the CDR3 is TGTGCCAGCAGTGAAATATGGGAAAATGAAGCTTTCTTT.

This clonotype was counted ten times or more. This chain uses TRBV18 with TRBJ1-2; 7 bases agree with TRBD1. CDR3 length: 11 residues. V shed 3 bases, J shed 12 bases, and the junction held 4 bases outside the gene matches. Germline CDR1 and CDR2: KGHSH and LQKENI. For the CDR3, the DNA is TGTGCCAGCTCACCGACAGGGTTGCACACCTTC. This translates into CASSPTGLHTF.

In DNA, the CDR3 is TGTGCCAGCAACCCTTGGGGTCCAAGCACAGATACGCAGTATTTT. Protein sequence: CASNPWGPSTDTQYF. The chain employs TRBV27 and TRBJ2-3; unclear D gene. Per the germline V gene, CDR1 is MNHEY and CDR2 is SMNVEV (reference sequence). CDR3 size: 15 residues. Trimming left V 7 bases short and J 0 bases short, with 14 bases between.

Of note for this clonotype: The junction differs from germline at one of its ends, possibly a read error. CDR3 loop: CASSSQGALAKDIQYF. CDR3 DNA sequence: TGTGCCAGCAGCTCGCAGGGGGCGTTGGCCAAAGACATTCAGTACTTC. The rearrangement links TRBV7-8 to TRBJ2-4; 8 bases map to TRBD1. The V gene's germline CDR1 is SGHVS and CDR2 FQNEAQ. The CDR3 has 16 residues.

This clonotype was seen ten or more times. The chain recombines TRBV6-5 with TRBJ1-1; D call uncertain. CDR1 MNHEY and CDR2 SVGAGI come from the germline V gene. V dropped 2 bases and J dropped 11 bases, with 15 bases sitting between them. The CDR3 runs 13 residues. CDR3 DNA sequence: TGTGCCAGCAGTTACAACCCGGATGGGGTTGCTTTCTTT. As protein: CASSYNPDGVAFF.

Ten or more counts support this clonotype. The chain has TRBV9 and TRBJ2-2; D may be TRBD1 (6 bases). Germline-derived CDR1 and CDR2 are SGDLS and YYNGEE. The CDR3 is made up of 16 amino acids. V gave up 0 bases and J gave up 2 bases, with 11 bases separating them. The CDR3 is CASSVGGTQNTGELFF. The CDR3 DNA is TGTGCCAGCAGCGTAGGGGGGACACAAAACACCGGGGAGCTGTTTTTT.

This clonotype was found many times. This chain links TRBV6-6 with TRBJ1-1; 9 nucleotides line up with TRBD1. This CDR3 is built from 14 residues. Germline V lookup: CDR1 MNHNY, CDR2 SVGAGI (reference sequence). V was pared by 5 bases and J by 8 bases, with 9 bases of the junction left unmatched. CDR3: CASSQTGGASEAFF. Written as DNA, the CDR3 is TGTGCCAGCAGTCAGACAGGGGGTGCCTCCGAAGCTTTCTTT.

This clonotype was recorded at least ten times. This rearrangement joins TRBV2 to TRBJ1-2, with 7 bases matching TRBD1. Germline CDR1 SNHLY, CDR2 FYNNEI. The CDR3 length is 13 residues. V dropped 8 bases and J dropped 4; count of bases not matched to a gene: 7. For the CDR3, the DNA is TGTGCCAGCCCTCCGGGACAGTTCTATGGCTACACCTTC. Residues: CASPPGQFYGYTF. The full variable domain, with the rest looked up from reference TRBV2 and TRBJ1-2, is EPEVTQTPSHQVTQMGQEVILRCVPISNHLYFYWYRQILGQKVEFLVSFYNNEISEKSEIFDDQFSVERPDGSNFTLKIRSTKLEDSAMYFCASPPGQFYGYTFGSGTRLTVV.